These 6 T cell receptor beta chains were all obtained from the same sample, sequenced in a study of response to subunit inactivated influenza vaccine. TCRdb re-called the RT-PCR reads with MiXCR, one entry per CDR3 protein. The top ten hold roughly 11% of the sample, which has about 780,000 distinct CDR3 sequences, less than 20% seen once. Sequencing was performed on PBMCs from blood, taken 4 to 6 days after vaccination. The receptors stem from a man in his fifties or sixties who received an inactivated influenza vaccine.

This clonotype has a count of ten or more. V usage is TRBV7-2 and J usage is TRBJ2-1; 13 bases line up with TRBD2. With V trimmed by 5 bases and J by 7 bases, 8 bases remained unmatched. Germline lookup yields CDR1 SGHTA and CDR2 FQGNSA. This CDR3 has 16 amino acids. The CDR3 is CASSPPGLAGINEQFF. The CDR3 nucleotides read TGTGCCAGCAGCCCTCCGGGACTAGCGGGAATAAATGAGCAGTTCTTC.

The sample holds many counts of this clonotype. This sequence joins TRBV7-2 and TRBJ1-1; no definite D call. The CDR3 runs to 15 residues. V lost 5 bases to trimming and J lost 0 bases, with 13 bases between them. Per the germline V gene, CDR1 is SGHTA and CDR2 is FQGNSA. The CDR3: CASSLDYNMNTEAFF. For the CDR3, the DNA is TGTGCCAGCAGCCTCGATTATAATATGAACACTGAAGCTTTCTTT.

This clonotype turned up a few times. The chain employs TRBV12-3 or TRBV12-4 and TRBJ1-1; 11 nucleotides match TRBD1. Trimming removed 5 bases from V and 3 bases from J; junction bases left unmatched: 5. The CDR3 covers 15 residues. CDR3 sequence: CASSNPGQGDTEAFF. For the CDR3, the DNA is TGTGCCAGCAGTAACCCGGGACAGGGGGACACTGAAGCTTTCTTT.

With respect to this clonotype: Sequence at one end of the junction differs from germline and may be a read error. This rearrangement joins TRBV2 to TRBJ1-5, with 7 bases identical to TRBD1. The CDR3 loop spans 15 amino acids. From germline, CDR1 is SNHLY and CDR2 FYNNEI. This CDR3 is CASSEGTVSNQPQHF. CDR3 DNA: TGTGCCAGCAGCGAAGGGACAGTTAGCAATCAGCCCCAGCATTTT.

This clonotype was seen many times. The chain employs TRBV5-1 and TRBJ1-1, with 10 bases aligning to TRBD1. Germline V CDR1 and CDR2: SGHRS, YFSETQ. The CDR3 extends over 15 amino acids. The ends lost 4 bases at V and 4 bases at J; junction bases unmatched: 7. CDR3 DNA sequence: TGCGCCAGCAGCCTGGGACAGGGGAAGGTCACTGAAGCTTTCTTT. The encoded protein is CASSLGQGKVTEAFF. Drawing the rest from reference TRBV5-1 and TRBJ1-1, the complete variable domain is KAGVTQTPRYLIKTRGQQVTLSCSPISGHRSVSWYQQTPGQGLQFLFEYFSETQRNKGNFPGRFSGRQFSNSRSEMNVSTLELGDSALYLCASSLGQGKVTEAFFGQGTRLTVV.

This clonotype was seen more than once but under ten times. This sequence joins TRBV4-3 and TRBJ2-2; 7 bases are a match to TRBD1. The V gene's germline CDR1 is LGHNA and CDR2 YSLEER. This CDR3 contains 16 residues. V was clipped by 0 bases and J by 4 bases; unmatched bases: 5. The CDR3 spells CASSQDPDRATGELFF. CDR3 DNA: TGCGCCAGCAGCCAAGATCCCGACAGGGCCACCGGGGAGCTGTTTTTT.